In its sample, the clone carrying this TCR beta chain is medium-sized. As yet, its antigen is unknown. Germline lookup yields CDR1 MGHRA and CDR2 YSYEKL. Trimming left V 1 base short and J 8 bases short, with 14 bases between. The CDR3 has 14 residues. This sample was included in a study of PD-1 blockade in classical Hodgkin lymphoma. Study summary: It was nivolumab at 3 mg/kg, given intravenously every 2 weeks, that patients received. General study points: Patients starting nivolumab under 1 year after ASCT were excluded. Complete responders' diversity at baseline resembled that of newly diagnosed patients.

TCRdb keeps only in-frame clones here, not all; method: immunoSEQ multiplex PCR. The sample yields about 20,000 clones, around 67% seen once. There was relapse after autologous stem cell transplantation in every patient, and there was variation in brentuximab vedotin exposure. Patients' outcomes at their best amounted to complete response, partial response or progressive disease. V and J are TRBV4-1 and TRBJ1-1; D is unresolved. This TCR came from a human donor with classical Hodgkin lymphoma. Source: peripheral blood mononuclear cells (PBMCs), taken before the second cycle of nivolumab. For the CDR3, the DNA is TGCGCCAGCAGCCAAGGGGGTGGACCGACAGAAGCTTTCTTT. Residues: CASSQGGGPTEAFF.